The 17 T cell receptor beta chains reported below all come from one sample, sequenced in a study of T cells in Graves' hyperthyroidism and ophthalmopathy. The source material, RNA transcripts, was used to amplify TCR beta CDR3 regions. The TCR CDR3 was amplified in a first-round RT-PCR using the HTBI primer set. Each CDR3 protein is one row after TCRdb ran MiXCR on the multiplex PCR reads. The repertoire holds over 150,000 distinct CDR3 sequences, with approximately 16% as singletons. Sequencing used blood. All receptors come from a woman aged 50 to 60 with Graves' hyperthyroidism.

This clonotype has a handful of counts. The V gene is TRBV29-1, the J gene TRBJ2-5; tentative D call: TRBD2 (6 bases). V was pared by 4 bases and J by 4 bases, with 10 bases between. CDR3 length equals 12 residues. Germline assignment: CDR1 SQVTM and CDR2 ANQGSEA. CDR3 protein: CSVAEGGETQYF. CDR3 sequence (DNA): TGCAGCGTTGCGGAGGGCGGAGAGACCCAGTACTTC. The full variable domain, in which reference TRBV29-1 and TRBJ2-5 provide the parts outside the CDR3, is SAVISQKPSRDICQRGTSLTIQCQVDSQVTMMFWYRQQPGQSLTLIATANQGSEATYESGFVIDKFPISRPNLTFSTLTVSNMSPEDSSIYLCSVAEGGETQYFGPGTRLLVL.

This clonotype has a count of ten or more. This chain connects TRBV6-1 to TRBJ2-5; D unclear. The germline CDR1 and CDR2 sequences are MNHNS and SASEGT. The V and J ends lost 6 bases and 5 bases respectively, with 13 bases between them. CDR3 size: 13 residues. Here the CDR3 DNA reads TGTGCCAGCAGACGAAGCCAAGGGGAGACCCAGTACTTC. Translating it yields CASRRSQGETQYF.

The rearrangement uses TRBV11-3 and TRBJ2-7; D remains ambiguous. This CDR3 contains 11 residues. CDR1 and CDR2 from the germline V gene are SGHNT and YENEEA. V lost 8 bases and J 3 bases, leaving 8 bases between the germline ends. CDR3 nucleotide sequence: TGTGCCAGCGGCAAATACTACGAGCAGTACTTC. This gives the protein CASGKYYEQYF.

The J gene is TRBJ1-4, the V gene TRBV2, with D unresolved. V lost 6 bases, J lost 7 bases, and 9 bases lay in between. CDR1 and CDR2 (germline): SNHLY, FYNNEI. The CDR3 is 12 amino acids. The CDR3 DNA reads TGTGCCAGCAGAACACTAAGTGAAAAACTGTTTTTT. Amino acids: CASRTLSEKLFF.

With regard to this clonotype: This sequence may be a read error, since a much larger clone differs from it by one base. The chain is built from TRBV2 and TRBJ2-3; tentative D call: TRBD1 (6 bases). CDR1 is SNHLY and CDR2 is FYNNEI in the germline V gene. The length of the CDR3 is 15 residues. V was cut by 7 bases and J by 2 bases, with 16 bases left in between. CDR3 loop: CASTLQGLDTDTQYF. The CDR3 bases are TGTGCCAGCACGCTTCAGGGGTTGGACACAGATACGCAGTATTTT.

This clonotype was observed many times. The chain has TRBV28 and TRBJ1-1; no definite D call. The CDR3 sequence is 11 residues long. Trimming took 10 bases from V and 5 from J, leaving 11 bases between them. Germline CDR1 reads MDHEN; CDR2 reads SYDVKM. In DNA, the CDR3 is TGTGCCACCCACCCGGGAACTGAAGCTTTCTTT. It codes for CATHPGTEAFF.

In its sample, this clonotype was seen a few times. J is TRBJ2-5 and V is TRBV12-3 or TRBV12-4; D is unresolved. Trimming took 6 bases from V and 5 from J, leaving 16 bases between them. This CDR3 is built from 14 residues. This chain's CDR3 is CASRAALTGETQYF. The CDR3 nucleotides are TGTGCCAGCAGGGCGGCGCTTACCGGGGAGACCCAGTACTTC.

This clonotype has ten or more counts. V gene TRBV29-1 combines with J gene TRBJ2-5; TRBD2 matches at 11 bases. CDR1 and CDR2 from the germline V gene are SQVTM and ANQGSEA. CDR3 length: 14 amino acids. V gave up 6 bases and J gave up 4 bases; unmatched junction bases: 7. Here the CDR3 reads CSVGLADFGETQYF. As DNA, the CDR3 is TGCAGCGTGGGACTAGCGGATTTCGGAGAGACCCAGTACTTC.

This clonotype has at least ten counts. The chain is built from TRBV28 and TRBJ1-6, with 8 bases lining up with TRBD1. After removal of 5 bases from V and 5 bases from J, the junction contained 8 bases not matched to a gene. CDR3 length: 16 residues. Germline CDR1 MDHEN, CDR2 SYDVKM. The chain's CDR3 is CASSPRQGLDNSPLHF. CDR3 DNA: TGTGCCAGCAGTCCGAGACAGGGGCTAGATAATTCACCCCTCCACTTT.

This clonotype was detected only a few times. This sequence joins TRBV7-9 and TRBJ2-5, with TRBD1 identical over 11 bases. The germline gives CDR1 SEHNR, CDR2 FQNEAQ (reference sequence). The CDR3 loop spans 17 amino acids. With 8 bases clipped from V and 5 bases from J, the junction kept 16 bases outside the gene matches. CDR3 sequence: CASHPVGTGGSIETQYF. DNA of the CDR3: TGTGCCAGCCACCCTGTCGGGACAGGGGGATCGATTGAGACCCAGTACTTC. Supplemented by reference TRBV7-9 and TRBJ2-5, the full variable domain reads DTGVSQNPRHKITKRGQNVTFRCDPISEHNRLYWYRQTLGQGPEFLTYFQNEAQLEKSRLLSDRFSAERPKGSFSTLEIQRTEQGDSAMYLCASHPVGTGGSIETQYFGPGTRLLVL.

This clonotype was seen more than once but under ten times. The chain combines TRBV24-1 with TRBJ1-5, with TRBD1 matching 8 bases. Looked up from germline, CDR1 is KGHDR and CDR2 is SFDVKD. This CDR3 is 15 amino acids long. V was clipped by 4 bases and J by 2 bases; unmatched bases: 3. This chain's CDR3 is CATSESDRGNQPQHF. CDR3 in DNA: TGTGCCACCAGTGAATCGGACAGGGGCAATCAGCCCCAGCATTTT.

This clonotype was observed many times. The chain employs TRBV6-1 and TRBJ2-5; 9 bases are shared with TRBD2. The CDR3 runs to 17 residues. Germline V lookup: CDR1 MNHNS, CDR2 SASEGT. After removal of 4 bases from V and 5 bases from J, the junction contained 14 bases not matched to a gene. DNA for the CDR3: TGTGCCAGCAGTGTACTAGCGGGTTTGGGGGGCGCGGAGACCCAGTACTTC. Amino acid sequence: CASSVLAGLGGAETQYF.

This clonotype has ten or more counts. The chain uses TRBV20-1 and TRBJ2-5; 9 bases fit TRBD2. Unmatched junction bases numbered 9, after V lost 0 bases and J lost 4 bases. The CDR3 is made up of 16 amino acids. The germline CDR1 and CDR2 sequences are DFQATT and SNEGSKA (reference sequence). The DNA for the CDR3 is TGCAGTGCTAGAGACCCCTTGTGGCGGGAGGGAGAGACCCAGTACTTC. Amino acids: CSARDPLWREGETQYF.

The V call is TRBV12-3 or TRBV12-4, the J call TRBJ1-2, with 7 bases fitting TRBD1. V gave up 6 bases and J gave up 11 bases; unmatched junction bases: 12. The CDR3 loop spans 13 amino acids. CDR3 DNA: TGTGCCAGCAGCTTGACAGGGCCCTCTGTATACACCTTC. This translates into CASSLTGPSVYTF.

This clonotype was seen many times. The rearrangement links TRBV15 to TRBJ1-4; D is ambiguous. This CDR3 has 15 amino acids. Per germline, CDR1 LNHNV and CDR2 YYDKDF (reference sequence). The ends were cut back, 0 bases at V and 3 bases at J, with 8 bases in the middle. CDR3 DNA sequence: TGTGCCACCAGCAGAGATCTGGGGTCTAATGAAAAACTGTTTTTT. Translating it yields CATSRDLGSNEKLFF.

This clonotype was counted only a few times. This sequence may be a read error, since a much larger clone differs from it by one base. This sequence joins TRBV20-1 and TRBJ2-1; D gene unclear. CDR1 is DFQATT and CDR2 is SNEGSKA in the germline V gene (reference sequence). Trimming cost V 1 base and J 10 bases, with 17 bases left between them. The CDR3 consists of 14 residues. CDR3 region: CSARAGTGMDEQFF. The CDR3 bases are TGCAGTGCTAGAGCCGGCACGGGCATGGACGAGCAGTTCTTC.

This clonotype showed up many times. V is TRBV3-1 and J is TRBJ2-1; no clear D. The CDR3 covers 14 residues. Trimming shortened V by 3 bases and J by 6 bases, and 12 bases separated the two germline ends. CDR1 is LGHDT and CDR2 is YNNKEL in the germline V gene (reference sequence). CDR3 DNA sequence: TGTGCCAGCAGCCACAAAGGGTCCCTCAATGAGCAGTTCTTC. It encodes CASSHKGSLNEQFF.